This T cell receptor (beta chain) was sequenced during a study of identical twins. Broader study findings: A partial confounding effect on zero-insertion analyses could come from invariant MAIT and iNKT cells.

Per the germline V gene, CDR1 is DFQATT and CDR2 is SNEGSKA (reference sequence). The CDR3 runs 11 residues. V was trimmed by 6 bases and J by 3 bases, leaving 6 bases between them. Via MiXCR, TCRdb re-called the 5' RACE reads, giving one row per CDR3 protein. The sample records approximately 1.8 million distinct CDR3 sequences, about 31% being singletons. About this clonotype: Its antigen remains unknown.

The sequence was obtained from a newborn girl in good health. The chain has TRBV20-1 and TRBJ2-1; no clear D gene. What was sequenced was cord blood. This CDR3 reads CSAYDYNEQFF. CDR3 nucleotides: TGCAGTGCCTACGACTACAATGAGCAGTTCTTC.